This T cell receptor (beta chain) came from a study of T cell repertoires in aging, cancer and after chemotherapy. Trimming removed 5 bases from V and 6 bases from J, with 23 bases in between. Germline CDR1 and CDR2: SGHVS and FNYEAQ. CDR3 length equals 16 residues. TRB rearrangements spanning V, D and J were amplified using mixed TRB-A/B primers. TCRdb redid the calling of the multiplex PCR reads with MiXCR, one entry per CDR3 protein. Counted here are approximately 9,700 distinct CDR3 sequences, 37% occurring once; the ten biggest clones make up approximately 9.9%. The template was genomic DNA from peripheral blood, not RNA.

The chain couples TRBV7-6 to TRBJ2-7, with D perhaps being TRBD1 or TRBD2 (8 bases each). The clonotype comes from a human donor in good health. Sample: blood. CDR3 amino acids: CASSTDRGRGGFEQYF. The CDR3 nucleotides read TGTGCCAGCAGCACCGACAGGGGCCGCGGGGGGTTCGAGCAGTACTTC.